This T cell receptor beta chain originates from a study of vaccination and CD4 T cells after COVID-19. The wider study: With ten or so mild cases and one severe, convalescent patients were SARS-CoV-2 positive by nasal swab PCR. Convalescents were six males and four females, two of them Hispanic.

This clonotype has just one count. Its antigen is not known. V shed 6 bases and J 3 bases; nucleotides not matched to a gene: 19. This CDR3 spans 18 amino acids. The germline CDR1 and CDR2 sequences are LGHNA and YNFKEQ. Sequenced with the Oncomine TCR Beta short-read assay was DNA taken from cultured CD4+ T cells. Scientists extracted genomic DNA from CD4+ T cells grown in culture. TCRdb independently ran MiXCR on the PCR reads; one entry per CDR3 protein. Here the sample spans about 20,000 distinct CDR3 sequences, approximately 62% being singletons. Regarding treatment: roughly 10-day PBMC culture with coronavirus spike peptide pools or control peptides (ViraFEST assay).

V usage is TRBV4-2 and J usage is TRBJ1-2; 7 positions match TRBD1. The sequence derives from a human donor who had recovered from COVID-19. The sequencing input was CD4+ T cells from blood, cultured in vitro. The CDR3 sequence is CASRPVLLGQEGHYGYTF. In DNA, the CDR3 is TGTGCCAGCAGACCAGTTCTTCTAGGACAGGAGGGGCACTATGGCTACACCTTC.